A single sample is the source of the 26 T cell receptor beta chains below, sequenced in a study of shared clonotypes between healthy human individuals. TCRdb's copy holds only in-frame clones and misses some; the assay was immunoSEQ multiplex PCR. The data hold some 2,400,000 clones, with around 95% observed a single time. The sequenced sample was naive CD4+ T cells sorted from blood. Subset reported: CD45RA+ positively selected. The receptors come from a man in his late teens or twenties in good health.

V and J are TRBV30 and TRBJ2-7, with a tentative D call TRBD2 (5 bases). V dropped 8 bases and J dropped 1 base, with 12 bases sitting between them. Germline lookup yields CDR1 GTSNPN and CDR2 SVGIG (reference sequence). CDR3 size: 12 residues. The CDR3 sequence is CAAGGSSYEQYF. The CDR3 nucleotides are TGTGCCGCTGGCGGGTCTTCCTACGAGCAGTACTTC.

The J gene is TRBJ1-6, the V gene TRBV5-1, with 9 bases matching TRBD1. Germline V gene data show CDR1 as SGHRS and CDR2 as YFSETQ. The V and J ends lost 4 bases and 7 bases, in that order; junction bases with no gene match: 3. CDR3 size: 14 residues. CDR3 region: CASSDGTGNSPLHF. The DNA of the CDR3 is TGCGCCAGCAGCGACGGGACAGGGAATTCACCCCTCCACTTT.

The gene calls are TRBV18 and TRBJ1-6; TRBD1 aligns across 7 bases. V lost 5 bases, J lost 6 bases, and 7 bases stayed unmatched. The CDR3 runs to 15 residues. In germline, CDR1 is KGHSH, CDR2 LQKENI. CDR3 sequence (DNA): TGTGCCAGCTCAGGGTACCGGGACAGTAATTCACCCCTCCACTTT. It yields the protein CASSGYRDSNSPLHF.

The chain carries TRBV5-1 and TRBJ2-7, with a weak D call TRBD1 (6 bases). This CDR3 comprises 15 residues. CDR1 is SGHRS and CDR2 is YFSETQ in the germline V gene. Trimming left V 0 bases short and J 5 bases short, with 15 bases between. The CDR3 nucleotides read TGCGCCAGCAGCTTGGGACGGTTCAGGGGCCACGAGCAGTACTTC. This sequence encodes CASSLGRFRGHEQYF.

The chain uses TRBV4-1 and TRBJ1-1, with 7 bases matching TRBD1. V shed 2 bases, J shed 5 bases, and the junction held 8 bases outside the gene matches. CDR1 is MGHRA, CDR2 YSYEKL, per germline. This CDR3 has 15 amino acids. CDR3 DNA: TGCGCCAGCAGCCAACTAGGGGGCCGGGAGACTGAAGCTTTCTTT. Translating gives CASSQLGGRETEAFF.

The gene calls are TRBV7-2 and TRBJ2-1, with a weak D call TRBD2 (6 bases). V lost 2 bases, J lost 8 bases, and 13 bases lay in between. CDR1 and CDR2 (germline): SGHTA, FQGNSA. The CDR3 consists of 14 residues. The CDR3 reads CASSLSGSRDEQFF. The CDR3 DNA follows: TGTGCCAGCAGCTTATCCGGGAGTCGGGATGAGCAGTTCTTC.

The CDR3 coding sequence is TGTGCCAGCAGGATCCAACCTCTAGCGCCCCAAGAGACCCAGTACTTC. This codes for CASRIQPLAPQETQYF. V gene TRBV2 combines with J gene TRBJ2-5; possible D gene TRBD2, 6 bases. V was cut by 6 bases and J by 1 base, with 18 bases left in between. The CDR3 contains 16 residues. Germline lookup yields CDR1 SNHLY and CDR2 FYNNEI.

This chain connects TRBV2 to TRBJ1-3; 7 bases match TRBD1. Per the germline V gene, CDR1 is SNHLY and CDR2 is FYNNEI. The CDR3 runs to 16 residues. The J segment lost 1 base and the V segment lost 5 bases, leaving 8 bases of the junction unmatched. CDR3 in amino acids: CASSTTGTLSGNTIYF. In DNA form, the CDR3 reads TGTGCCAGCAGTACGACAGGGACTCTTTCTGGAAACACCATATATTTT.

The chain joins TRBV15 to TRBJ2-5; 10 bases are a match to TRBD1. The V gene end was trimmed by 1 base and the J gene end by 4 bases; junction bases not matched to a gene: 0. This CDR3 spans 14 amino acids. Germline CDR1 and CDR2: LNHNV and YYDKDF (reference sequence). The CDR3 reads CATSRGDRGETQYF. The DNA for the CDR3 is TGTGCCACCAGCAGAGGGGACAGGGGAGAGACCCAGTACTTC. Combining the CDR3 with reference TRBV15 and TRBJ2-5 gives the whole variable domain DAMVIQNPRYQVTQFGKPVTLSCSQTLNHNVMYWYQQKSSQAPKLLFHYYDKDFNNEADTPDNFQSRRPNTSFCFLDIRSPGLGDTAMYLCATSRGDRGETQYFGPGTRLLVL.

CDR3 amino acids: CASSLSAGVREQFF. The CDR3 DNA sequence: TGTGCCAGCAGCTTATCGGCGGGAGTGCGGGAGCAGTTCTTC. This chain uses TRBV7-2 with TRBJ2-1, with 7 nucleotides matching TRBD2. CDR3 length: 14 amino acids. In germline, CDR1 is SGHTA, CDR2 FQGNSA. Trimming at V came to 2 bases and at J to 10 bases, leaving 8 bases not matched to a gene.

This rearrangement joins TRBV9 to TRBJ1-3; D is uncertain. Per germline, CDR1 SGDLS and CDR2 YYNGEE. Trimming removed 1 base at V and 5 bases at J, with 10 bases between. The CDR3 length is 14 residues. CDR3 DNA: TGTGCCAGCAGCGTAAGGGTGCGCCGAAACACCATATATTTT. Encoded protein: CASSVRVRRNTIYF.

The chain has TRBV7-6 and TRBJ2-5; no clear D gene. Per the germline V gene, CDR1 is SGHVS and CDR2 is FNYEAQ. V lost 3 bases, J lost 1 base, and 12 bases lay in between. The CDR3 extends over 15 amino acids. In DNA, the CDR3 is TGTGCCAGCAGCTTCTCCCGGGCGCTCCAAGAGACCCAGTACTTC. It encodes CASSFSRALQETQYF.

The CDR3 nucleotides read TGTGCCAGCACACAACAGGGAACTAATGAAAAACTGTTTTTT. Amino acids: CASTQQGTNEKLFF. V is TRBV2 and J is TRBJ1-4; weak D call: TRBD1 (6 bases). V was shortened by 7 bases and J by 1 base, with 10 bases between the two germline ends. Germline V gives CDR1 SNHLY, CDR2 FYNNEI. CDR3 length: 14 amino acids.

CDR3 amino acids: CASSPHGGLGYTF. The DNA of the CDR3 is TGTGCCAGCAGCCCCCATGGGGGGCTTGGCTACACCTTC. The rearrangement uses TRBV9 and TRBJ1-2, with a tentative D call TRBD1 (6 bases). Germline V lookup: CDR1 SGDLS, CDR2 YYNGEE. This CDR3 is 13 amino acids long. V was cut by 4 bases and J by 7 bases, with 14 bases left in between.

J is TRBJ1-3 and V is TRBV7-9; TRBD1 might be the D (5 bases). Germline V lookup: CDR1 SEHNR, CDR2 FQNEAQ (reference sequence). Deletions cut 5 bases from V and 6 bases from J, with 11 bases between. The length of the CDR3 is 13 residues. The CDR3 loop reads CASSQGAANTIYF. Here the CDR3 DNA reads TGTGCCAGCAGCCAAGGGGCGGCAAACACCATATATTTT.

The CDR3 sequence is CASSRQGGPSEQYF. CDR3 DNA: TGTGCCAGCAGCCGACAGGGGGGGCCCTCAGAGCAGTACTTC. This rearrangement joins TRBV2 to TRBJ2-7; 9 bases agree with TRBD1. V shed 6 bases, J shed 7 bases, and the junction held 10 bases outside the gene matches. This CDR3 has 14 residues. Germline lookup yields CDR1 SNHLY and CDR2 FYNNEI.

This sequence joins TRBV10-3 and TRBJ2-1, with TRBD2 identical over 7 bases. Per germline, CDR1 ENHRY and CDR2 SYGVKD. The CDR3 contains 14 residues. V lost 7 bases, J lost 5 bases, and 8 bases stayed unmatched. CDR3 loop: CAIKSLADNNEQFF. CDR3 nucleotides: TGTGCCATCAAGAGTCTAGCGGACAACAATGAGCAGTTCTTC.

As to this clone: Mismatch with germline at one junction end may stem from a read error. The genes are TRBV15 and TRBJ2-7; possibly TRBD1 for D (6 bases). Germline V gene data show CDR1 as LNHNV and CDR2 as YYDKDF (reference sequence). This CDR3 contains 15 residues. This CDR3 is CATSRVGGMVYEQYF. The CDR3 nucleotides are TGTGCCACCAGTAGAGTAGGGGGTATGGTTTACGAGCAGTACTTC.

As concerns this clone: This same CDR3 is encoded by further DNA sequences in the sample. The chain employs TRBV7-6 and TRBJ2-2, with 8 bases identical to TRBD2. Losses at the gene ends were 1 base for V and 5 bases for J; bases not matched to a gene: 3. Germline CDR1 is SGHVS and CDR2 is FNYEAQ. This CDR3 is built from 15 residues. This CDR3 is CASSLGPSGTGELFF. The CDR3, as DNA: TGTGCCAGCAGCTTAGGGCCTAGCGGGACCGGGGAGCTGTTTTTT.

V is TRBV28 and J is TRBJ1-4; D is perhaps TRBD1 (6 bases). Germline CDR1 MDHEN, CDR2 SYDVKM. CDR3 length: 12 residues. V was pared by 8 bases and J by 4 bases, with 8 bases between. The CDR3 DNA sequence: TGTGCCAGCCGGACAGTTAATGAAAAACTGTTTTTT. It translates to CASRTVNEKLFF.

The chain links TRBV7-9 to TRBJ2-1; the D is unclear. CDR1 is SEHNR and CDR2 is FQNEAQ in the germline V gene (reference sequence). V was pared by 0 bases and J by 8 bases, with 14 bases between. This CDR3 is built from 15 residues. The CDR3 protein is CASSLASLGSDEQFF. DNA for the CDR3: TGTGCCAGCAGCTTAGCGTCCCTTGGGTCCGATGAGCAGTTCTTC.

The gene calls are TRBV30 and TRBJ2-5, with no clear D. Germline loops: CDR1 GTSNPN, CDR2 SVGIG (reference sequence). This CDR3 region has 13 residues. The V gene lost 2 bases and the J gene lost 10 bases, with 17 bases spanning the gap. The CDR3 region has the DNA TGTGCCTGGAGTCCCCTTGGGGTCGGGTTCCAGTACTTC. Amino acid sequence: CAWSPLGVGFQYF.

To note about this clone: Other nucleotide sequences from this sample produce the same CDR3. The rearrangement joins TRBV11-2 to TRBJ2-7, with D possibly matching TRBD1 (6 bases). The CDR3 is made up of 12 amino acids. Between the trimmed V and J ends, which lost 1 base and 6 bases, there was a span of 7 bases. The germline V gene encodes CDR1 SGHAT and CDR2 FQNNGV. The CDR3 protein is CASSLGGREQYF. The CDR3 DNA reads TGTGCCAGCAGCTTAGGGGGGCGCGAGCAGTACTTC.

This chain links TRBV6-5 with TRBJ1-5; 7 bases agree with TRBD1. The CDR3 consists of 14 residues. The germline gives CDR1 MNHEY, CDR2 SVGAGI. The ends lost 6 bases at V and 2 bases at J; junction bases unmatched: 4. CDR3 residues: CASRTDRGNQPQHF. CDR3 nucleotide sequence: TGTGCCAGCAGAACCGACAGGGGCAATCAGCCCCAGCATTTT.

This sequence joins TRBV2 and TRBJ1-4; 8 bases match TRBD1. J gave up 8 bases and V 6 bases, and 11 bases lay outside the gene matches. This CDR3 is 15 amino acids long. Per the germline V gene, CDR1 is SNHLY and CDR2 is FYNNEI. The CDR3 loop is CASRNRDRPSEKLFF. DNA for the CDR3: TGTGCCAGCAGGAACCGGGACAGGCCCTCGGAAAAACTGTTTTTT.

This sequence joins TRBV5-1 and TRBJ2-3; tentative D call: TRBD2 (6 bases). From germline, CDR1 is SGHRS and CDR2 YFSETQ. CDR3 length: 15 residues. Trimming removed 1 base at V and 0 bases at J, with 9 bases between. CDR3 sequence: CASSLRSGSTDTQYF. The CDR3 nucleotides are TGCGCCAGCAGCTTGCGCAGCGGGAGCACAGATACGCAGTATTTT.